The 9 T cell receptor beta chains below come from one sample, sequenced in a study of T cell responses to AZD1222 COVID-19 vaccine. Using immunoSEQ multiplex PCR, the repertoire was profiled, and TCRdb retains in-frame clones only, with some absent. The sample holds more than 120,000 clones, approximately 90% seen once. Here the sequenced sample was peripheral blood, taken 28 days after the second AZD1222 dose. The receptor set was obtained from an adult who received the AZD1222 COVID-19 vaccine.

V gene TRBV4-1 combines with J gene TRBJ2-7; 10 bases line up with TRBD1. V lost 3 bases to trimming and J lost 2 bases; unmatched junction nucleotides: 1. Germline-derived CDR1 and CDR2 are MGHRA and YSYEKL. This CDR3 is 14 amino acids long. CDR3 nucleotide sequence: TGCGCCAGCAGCCAGGACAGGGGGGCCTACGAGCAGTACTTC. Translation gives CASSQDRGAYEQYF.

The J gene is TRBJ1-2, the V gene TRBV4-1; 8 bases agree with TRBD1. The V gene's germline CDR1 is MGHRA and CDR2 YSYEKL. This CDR3 has 14 amino acids. The junction had 6 bases not matched to a gene; V was cut back by 5 bases and J by 4 bases. For the CDR3, the DNA is TGCGCCAGCAGCGAAGGACAGGGAGGCTATGGCTACACCTTC. Residues: CASSEGQGGYGYTF.

V and J are TRBV5-1 and TRBJ2-5, with D perhaps assigned TRBD1 or TRBD2 (5 bases each). V was trimmed by 5 bases and J by 4 bases, leaving 15 bases between them. Germline V gene data show CDR1 as SGHRS and CDR2 as YFSETQ. The CDR3 runs to 14 residues. The chain's CDR3 is CASSPGRLLETQYF. The DNA of the CDR3 is TGCGCCAGCAGTCCGGGGCGTCTATTAGAGACCCAGTACTTC.

The chain combines TRBV7-2 with TRBJ2-3; D possibly matches TRBD1 or TRBD2 (5 bases each). Germline CDR1 reads SGHTA; CDR2 reads FQGNSA. CDR3 length equals 15 residues. With 3 bases removed from V and 4 bases from J, the gap between germline ends came to 14 bases. CDR3 protein: CASSFYGDGADTQYF. The CDR3 DNA reads TGTGCCAGCAGCTTTTACGGGGACGGGGCAGATACGCAGTATTTT.

The chain uses TRBV6-5 and TRBJ1-6; no firm D call. The V and J ends lost 0 bases and 6 bases respectively, with 3 bases between them. In germline, CDR1 is MNHEY, CDR2 SVGAGI. This CDR3 spans 13 amino acids. The CDR3 DNA reads as TGTGCCAGCAGTTACTCTATTAATTCACCCCTCCACTTT. Protein sequence: CASSYSINSPLHF.

This clone was seen a handful of times. The chain employs TRBV7-2 and TRBJ1-5; D is undetermined. Germline V gene sequence: CDR1 SGHTA, CDR2 FQGNSA. The CDR3 consists of 13 residues. V was trimmed by 5 bases and J by 4 bases, leaving 9 bases between them. CDR3 DNA: TGTGCCAGCAGCACAGAACAGAATCAGCCCCAGCATTTT. It encodes CASSTEQNQPQHF. Variable domain in full (rest from reference TRBV7-2 and TRBJ1-5): GAGVSQSPSNKVTEKGKDVELRCDPISGHTALYWYRQSLGQGLEFLIYFQGNSAPDKSGLPSDRFSAERTGGSVSTLTIQRTQQEDSAVYLCASSTEQNQPQHFGDGTRLSIL.

The chain is built from TRBV30 and TRBJ1-2; possibly TRBD1 for D (6 bases). Trimming pared 3 bases from V and 4 bases from J, leaving 9 bases between. The CDR3 totals 12 residues. Germline V CDR1 and CDR2: GTSNPN, SVGIG (reference sequence). For the CDR3, the DNA is TGTGCCTGGAGGGGGACACTCTATGGCTACACCTTC. It translates to CAWRGTLYGYTF.

The V call is TRBV24-1, the J call TRBJ1-2; 9 nucleotides agree with TRBD1. Germline CDR1 reads KGHDR; CDR2 reads SFDVKD. Trimming removed 2 bases from V and 4 bases from J; junction bases left unmatched: 4. This CDR3 comprises 15 residues. The CDR3 nucleotides are TGTGCCACCAGTGATTCCCGGGACAGGGTCTATGGCTACACCTTC. Amino acid sequence: CATSDSRDRVYGYTF.

CDR3 bases: TGTGCTAGCGACGGACAGGGGTTAACTGAAGCTTTCTTT. Translation gives CASDGQGLTEAFF. V usage is TRBV6-6 and J usage is TRBJ1-1, with 9 bases identical to TRBD1. Germline assignment: CDR1 MNHNY and CDR2 SVGAGI (reference sequence). CDR3 length: 13 amino acids.